This TCR beta chain was recorded in a study of metastatic and nonmetastatic thyroid tumors. In the study overall: Repertoire comparison spanned blood and tumor or nodule tissue of malignant and benign thyroid patients. Study-wide results and limits: As reported, TCR beta diversity in blood and tumor was significantly higher in malignant thyroid tumors than in benign nodules.

All patients reached thyroid surgery having received no treatment beforehand. TCRdb re-analyzed the PCR reads through MiXCR. The data show tens of thousands of clones, 20% to 25% seen once. This clone has ten or more counts. The target antigen is unknown. This could be a read error, since a much larger clone is one nucleotide away. Sequenced input: blood. This sequence originates from a female donor with papillary thyroid cancer or a benign thyroid nodule (not recorded which). Some clones in this sample may be carry-over from other donors' samples.

The CDR3 nucleotides are TGTGCCAGCAGTGTACGAGACAGGGCCTCGGCTAATTCACCCCTCCACTTT. This gives the protein CASSVRDRASANSPLHF. V and J are TRBV2 and TRBJ1-6; TRBD1 aligns across 7 bases. Germline loops: CDR1 SNHLY, CDR2 FYNNEI. Germline trimming cut 4 bases from V and 6 bases from J; bases unmatched to any gene: 12. CDR3 length: 17 amino acids.